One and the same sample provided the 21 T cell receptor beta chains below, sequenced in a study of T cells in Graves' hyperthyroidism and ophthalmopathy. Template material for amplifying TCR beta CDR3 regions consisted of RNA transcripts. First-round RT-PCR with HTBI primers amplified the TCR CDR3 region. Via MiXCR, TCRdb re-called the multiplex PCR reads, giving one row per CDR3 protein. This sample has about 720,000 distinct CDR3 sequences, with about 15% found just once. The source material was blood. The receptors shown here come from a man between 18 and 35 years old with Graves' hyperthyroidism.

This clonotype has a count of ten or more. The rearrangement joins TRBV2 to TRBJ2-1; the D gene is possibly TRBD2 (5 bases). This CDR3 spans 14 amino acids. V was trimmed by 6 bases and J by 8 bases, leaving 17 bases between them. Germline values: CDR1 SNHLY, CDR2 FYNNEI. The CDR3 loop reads CASRAGLDRDEQFF. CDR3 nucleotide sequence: TGTGCCAGCAGAGCCGGACTGGATCGGGATGAGCAGTTCTTC.

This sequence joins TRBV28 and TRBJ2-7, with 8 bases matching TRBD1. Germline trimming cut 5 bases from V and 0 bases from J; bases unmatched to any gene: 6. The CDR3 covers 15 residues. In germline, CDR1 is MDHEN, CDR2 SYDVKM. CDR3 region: CASSLGQGNSYEQYF. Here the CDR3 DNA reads TGTGCCAGCAGTCTTGGACAGGGAAACTCCTACGAGCAGTACTTC.

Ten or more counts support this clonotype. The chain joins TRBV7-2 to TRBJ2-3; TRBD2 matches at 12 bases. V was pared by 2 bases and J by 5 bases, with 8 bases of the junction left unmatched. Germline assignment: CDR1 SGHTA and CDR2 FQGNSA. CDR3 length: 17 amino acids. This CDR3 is CASSLRPSGRGIDTQYF. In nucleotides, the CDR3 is TGTGCCAGCAGCTTACGCCCTAGCGGGAGGGGGATAGATACGCAGTATTTT.

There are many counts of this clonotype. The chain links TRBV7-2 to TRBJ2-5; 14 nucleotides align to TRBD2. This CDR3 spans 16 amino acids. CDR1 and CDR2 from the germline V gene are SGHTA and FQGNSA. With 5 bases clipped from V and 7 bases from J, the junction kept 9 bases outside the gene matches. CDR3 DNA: TGTGCCAGCAGCGAGACTAGCGGGAGGGCCGGGGGGACCCAGTACTTC. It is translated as CASSETSGRAGGTQYF.

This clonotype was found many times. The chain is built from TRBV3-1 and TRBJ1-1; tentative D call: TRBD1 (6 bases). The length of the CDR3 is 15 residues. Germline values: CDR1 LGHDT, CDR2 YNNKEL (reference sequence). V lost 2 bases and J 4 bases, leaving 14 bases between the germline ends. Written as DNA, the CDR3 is TGTGCCAGCAGCCAACCAGACAGGAGGGGCACTGAAGCTTTCTTT. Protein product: CASSQPDRRGTEAFF. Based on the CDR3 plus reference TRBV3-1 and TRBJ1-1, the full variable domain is DTAVSQTPKYLVTQMGNDKSIKCEQNLGHDTMYWYKQDSKKFLKIMFSYNNKELIINETVPNRFSPKSPDKAHLNLHINSLELGDSAVYFCASSQPDRRGTEAFFGQGTRLTVV.

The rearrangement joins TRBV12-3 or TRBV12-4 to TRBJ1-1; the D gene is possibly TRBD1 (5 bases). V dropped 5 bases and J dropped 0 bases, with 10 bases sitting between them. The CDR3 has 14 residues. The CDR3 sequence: CASSDRGVNTEAFF. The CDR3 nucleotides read TGTGCCAGCAGTGACAGAGGAGTGAACACTGAAGCTTTCTTT.

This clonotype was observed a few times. The CDR3: CASSLRKGASNIQYF. CDR3 nucleotide sequence: TGTGCCAGCAGTTTAAGAAAGGGGGCTTCAAACATTCAGTACTTC. J is TRBJ2-4 and V is TRBV28, with TRBD1 identical over 7 bases. CDR1 is MDHEN, CDR2 SYDVKM, per germline. CDR3 length equals 15 residues. V dropped 2 bases and J dropped 6; count of bases not matched to a gene: 7.

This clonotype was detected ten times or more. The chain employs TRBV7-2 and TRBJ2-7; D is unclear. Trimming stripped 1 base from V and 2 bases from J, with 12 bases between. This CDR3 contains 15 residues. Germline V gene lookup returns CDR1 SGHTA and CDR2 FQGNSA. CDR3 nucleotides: TGTGCCAGCAGCTTAGAGATGGTTCCCCCCTACGAGCAGTACTTC. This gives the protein CASSLEMVPPYEQYF. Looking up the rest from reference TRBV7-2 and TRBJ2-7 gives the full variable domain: GAGVSQSPSNKVTEKGKDVELRCDPISGHTALYWYRQSLGQGLEFLIYFQGNSAPDKSGLPSDRFSAERTGGSVSTLTIQRTQQEDSAVYLCASSLEMVPPYEQYFGPGTRLTVT.

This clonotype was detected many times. The CDR3 DNA sequence: TGCGCCAGCAGCTTGGTCCCCACTAGCACAGATACGCAGTATTTT. This codes for CASSLVPTSTDTQYF. The chain couples TRBV5-1 to TRBJ2-3; D remains ambiguous. Trimming pared 0 bases from V and 0 bases from J, leaving 8 bases between. CDR1 and CDR2 (germline): SGHRS, YFSETQ. The CDR3 sequence is 15 residues long.

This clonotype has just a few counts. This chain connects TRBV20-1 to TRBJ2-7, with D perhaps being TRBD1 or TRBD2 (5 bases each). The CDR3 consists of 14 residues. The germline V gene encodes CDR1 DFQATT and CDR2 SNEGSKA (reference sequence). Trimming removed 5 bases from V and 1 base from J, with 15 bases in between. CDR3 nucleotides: TGCAGTGCTCAGCGGCAAGGGGTTTCCTACGAGCAGTACTTC. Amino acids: CSAQRQGVSYEQYF.

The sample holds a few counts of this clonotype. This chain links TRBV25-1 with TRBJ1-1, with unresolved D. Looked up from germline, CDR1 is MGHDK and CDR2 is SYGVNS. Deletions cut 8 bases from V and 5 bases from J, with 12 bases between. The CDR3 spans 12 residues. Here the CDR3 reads CASSVGETEAFF. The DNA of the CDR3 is TGTGCCAGCTCCGTGGGAGAGACTGAAGCTTTCTTT.

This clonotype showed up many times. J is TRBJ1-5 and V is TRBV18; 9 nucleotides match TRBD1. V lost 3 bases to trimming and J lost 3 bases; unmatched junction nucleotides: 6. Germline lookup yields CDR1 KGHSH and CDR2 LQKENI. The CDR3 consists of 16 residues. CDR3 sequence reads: CASSPGGQGLNQPQHF. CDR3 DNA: TGTGCCAGCTCACCGGGGGGACAGGGTCTCAATCAGCCCCAGCATTTT.

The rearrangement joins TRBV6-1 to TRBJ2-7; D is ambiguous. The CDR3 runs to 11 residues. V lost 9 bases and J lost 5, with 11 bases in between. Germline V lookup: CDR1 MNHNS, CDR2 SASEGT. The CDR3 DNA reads TGTGCCAGTGCGGCTGCCCACGAGCAGTACTTC. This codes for CASAAAHEQYF.

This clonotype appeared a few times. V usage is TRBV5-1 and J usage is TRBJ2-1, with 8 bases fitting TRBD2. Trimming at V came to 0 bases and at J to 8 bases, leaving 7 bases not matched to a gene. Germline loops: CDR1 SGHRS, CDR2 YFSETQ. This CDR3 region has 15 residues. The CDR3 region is CASSLGVGGGDEQFF. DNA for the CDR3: TGCGCCAGCAGCTTGGGAGTCGGGGGGGGCGATGAGCAGTTCTTC.

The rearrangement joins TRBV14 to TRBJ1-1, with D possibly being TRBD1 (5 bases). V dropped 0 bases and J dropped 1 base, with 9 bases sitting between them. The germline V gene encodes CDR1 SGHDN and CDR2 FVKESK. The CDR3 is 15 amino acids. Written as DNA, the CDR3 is TGTGCCAGCAGCCAAGATGGGGACGGGAACACTGAAGCTTTCTTT. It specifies CASSQDGDGNTEAFF.

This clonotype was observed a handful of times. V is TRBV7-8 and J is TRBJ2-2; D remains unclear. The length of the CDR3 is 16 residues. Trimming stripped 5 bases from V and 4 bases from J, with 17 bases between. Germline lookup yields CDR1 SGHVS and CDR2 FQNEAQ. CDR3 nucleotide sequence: TGTGCCAGCAGCCCCATCTTCACAGCCGGCACCGGGGAGCTGTTTTTT. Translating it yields CASSPIFTAGTGELFF.

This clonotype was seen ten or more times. CDR3 loop: CATTRNRGSTDTQYF. The CDR3 DNA reads TGTGCCACAACGAGGAACAGGGGCAGTACAGATACGCAGTATTTT. V and J are TRBV24-1 and TRBJ2-3, with TRBD1 matching 7 bases. With V trimmed by 10 bases and J by 3 bases, 12 bases remained unmatched. CDR3 length: 15 amino acids. Germline values: CDR1 KGHDR, CDR2 SFDVKD.

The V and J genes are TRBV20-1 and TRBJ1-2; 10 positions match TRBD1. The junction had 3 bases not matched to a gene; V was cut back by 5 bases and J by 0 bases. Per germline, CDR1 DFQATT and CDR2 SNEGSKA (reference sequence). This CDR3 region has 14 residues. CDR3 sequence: CSAGTGASNYGYTF. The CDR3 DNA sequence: TGCAGTGCTGGGACAGGGGCGTCTAACTATGGCTACACCTTC.

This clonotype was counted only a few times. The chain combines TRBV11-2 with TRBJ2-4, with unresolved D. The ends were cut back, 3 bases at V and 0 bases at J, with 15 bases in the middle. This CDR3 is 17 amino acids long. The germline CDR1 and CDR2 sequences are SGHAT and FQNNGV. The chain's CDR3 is CASSLLSELLAKNIQYF. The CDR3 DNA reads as TGTGCCAGCAGCTTGCTGTCCGAGCTTCTAGCCAAAAACATTCAGTACTTC.

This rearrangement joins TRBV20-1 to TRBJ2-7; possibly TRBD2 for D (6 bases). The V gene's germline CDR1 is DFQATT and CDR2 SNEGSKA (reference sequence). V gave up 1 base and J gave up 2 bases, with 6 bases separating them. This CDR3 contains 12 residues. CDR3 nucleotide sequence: TGCAGTGCTAGAGGGGAGGCCTACGAGCAGTACTTC. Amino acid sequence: CSARGEAYEQYF.

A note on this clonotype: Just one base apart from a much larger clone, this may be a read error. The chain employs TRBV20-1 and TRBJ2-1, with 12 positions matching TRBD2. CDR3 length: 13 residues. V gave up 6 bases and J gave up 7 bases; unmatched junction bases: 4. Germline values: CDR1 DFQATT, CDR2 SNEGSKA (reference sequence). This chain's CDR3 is CSAETSGGNEQFF. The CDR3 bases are TGCAGTGCAGAGACTAGCGGGGGAAATGAGCAGTTCTTC.